The rows below give T cell receptor beta chains drawn from one sample of a study of blood T cell repertoires in COVID-19. Profiled with immunoSEQ multiplex PCR; TCRdb holds only in-frame clones, not every one. The data show 250,000 to 300,000 clones, about 86% seen once. The sample comprised PBMCs or T cells enriched from blood (not recorded which). The receptors here all came from a man younger than 40 with acute COVID-19. The CDR3 runs from the conserved cysteine through the conserved F or W. D genes are given only for firm matches. The size of a clone is reported for some rows only, either as once, few or many, or as a class for expanded clones.

clone_size: -; d_call: -; v_call: TRBV11-3; j_call: TRBJ2-5; cdr3_nt: TGTGCCAGCAGCTTGGTAGCGATCCAAGAGACCCAGTACTTC; cdr3_aa: CASSLVAIQETQYF
clone_size: -; d_call: -; v_call: TRBV7-9; j_call: TRBJ1-1; cdr3_nt: TGTGCCAGCAGCTTAGCCCCAGGGTGGAACACTGAAGCTTTCTTT; cdr3_aa: CASSLAPGWNTEAFF
clone_size: few; d_call: -; v_call: TRBV28; j_call: TRBJ1-5; cdr3_nt: TGTGCCAGCAATCCGTCCTTGTTCAGGGTCAAGTCCCAGCATTTT; cdr3_aa: CASNPSLFRVKSQHF
clone_size: -; d_call: -; v_call: TRBV12-3/TRBV12-4; j_call: TRBJ2-5; cdr3_nt: TGTGCCAGCAGTTTACACAGCCAAGAGACCCAGTACTTC; cdr3_aa: CASSLHSQETQYF
clone_size: -; d_call: -; v_call: TRBV28; j_call: TRBJ1-2; cdr3_nt: TGTGCCAGCAGCCGTGGGGGGAACTATGGCTACACCTTC; cdr3_aa: CASSRGGNYGYTF
clone_size: few; d_call: -; v_call: TRBV25-1; j_call: TRBJ2-1; cdr3_nt: TGTGCCAGCAGTGAAGGGGCCTGGGATGAGCAGTTCTTC; cdr3_aa: CASSEGAWDEQFF
clone_size: -; d_call: -; v_call: TRBV4-1; j_call: TRBJ1-2; cdr3_nt: TGCGCCAGCAGCCAAGGACAGTTAGCTAACTATGGCTACACCTTC; cdr3_aa: CASSQGQLANYGYTF
clone_size: -; d_call: -; v_call: TRBV6-5; j_call: TRBJ1-3; cdr3_nt: TGTGCCAGCAGTTACAAGGGAGACACCATATATTTT; cdr3_aa: CASSYKGDTIYF
clone_size: -; d_call: -; v_call: TRBV9; j_call: TRBJ1-4; cdr3_nt: TGTGCCAGCAGCGTAGAGGCAGCCCCCGGGGAAAAACTGTTTTTT; cdr3_aa: CASSVEAAPGEKLFF
clone_size: -; d_call: -; v_call: TRBV5-8; j_call: TRBJ2-2; cdr3_nt: TGTGCCAGCAGTCGACAGGACACCGGGGAGCTGTTTTTT; cdr3_aa: CASSRQDTGELFF
clone_size: -; d_call: -; v_call: TRBV19; j_call: TRBJ1-1; cdr3_nt: TGTGCCAGTACCCCCCCGGGGGAACCTGAAGCTTTCTTT; cdr3_aa: CASTPPGEPEAFF
clone_size: -; d_call: TRBD2; v_call: TRBV11-3; j_call: TRBJ2-2; cdr3_nt: TGTGCCAGCAGCTTAGCGGGAGGGCGCACCGGGGAGCTGTTTTTT; cdr3_aa: CASSLAGGRTGELFF
clone_size: -; d_call: -; v_call: TRBV7-9; j_call: TRBJ2-4; cdr3_nt: TGTGCCAGCAGCCAGGCCGGTGAGAACATTCAGTACTTC; cdr3_aa: CASSQAGENIQYF
clone_size: -; d_call: -; v_call: TRBV6-2/TRBV6-3; j_call: TRBJ2-4; cdr3_nt: TGTGCCAGCAGTGAGGACTTTGCCAAAAACATTCAGTACTTC; cdr3_aa: CASSEDFAKNIQYF
clone_size: -; d_call: TRBD2; v_call: TRBV10-3; j_call: TRBJ2-5; cdr3_nt: TGTGCCATCAGCCGAGCGGGGGGCCAAGAGACCCAGTACTTC; cdr3_aa: CAISRAGGQETQYF
clone_size: -; d_call: -; v_call: TRBV10-2; j_call: TRBJ1-1; cdr3_nt: TGCGCCAGCAACCGGGGGGACACTGAAGCTTTCTTT; cdr3_aa: CASNRGDTEAFF
clone_size: -; d_call: TRBD2; v_call: TRBV2; j_call: TRBJ2-5; cdr3_nt: TGTGCCAGCAGTGGAGGGCCAGCGGGACCCCAAGAGACCCAGTACTTC; cdr3_aa: CASSGGPAGPQETQYF
clone_size: -; d_call: -; v_call: TRBV24-1; j_call: TRBJ1-2; cdr3_nt: TGTGCCACCAGTGATTTGGGGGCCGAAGGCTACACCTTC; cdr3_aa: CATSDLGAEGYTF
clone_size: -; d_call: TRBD1; v_call: TRBV19; j_call: TRBJ1-2; cdr3_nt: TGTGCCAGTAGACTCCGTGGACAGGGAAACTATGGCTACACCTTC; cdr3_aa: CASRLRGQGNYGYTF
clone_size: -; d_call: -; v_call: TRBV6-5; j_call: TRBJ2-3; cdr3_nt: TGTGCCAGCAGGACGGGCGGGTTCTACACAGATACGCAGTATTTT; cdr3_aa: CASRTGGFYTDTQYF
clone_size: once; d_call: -; v_call: TRBV6-5; j_call: TRBJ1-1; cdr3_nt: TGTGCCAGCAGTTACCAGGGAAGGTACGCTGAAGCTTTCTTT; cdr3_aa: CASSYQGRYAEAFF
clone_size: -; d_call: -; v_call: TRBV6-2/TRBV6-3; j_call: TRBJ2-3; cdr3_nt: TGTGCCAGCAGTTACTCTGGGTACGATGGAAATAGCCCAGATACGCAGTATTTT; cdr3_aa: CASSYSGYDGNSPDTQYF
clone_size: -; d_call: TRBD1; v_call: TRBV5-1; j_call: TRBJ1-2; cdr3_nt: TGCGCCAGCAGAATCGGACAGGGGGGAACCAATTATGGCTACACCTTC; cdr3_aa: CASRIGQGGTNYGYTF
clone_size: once; d_call: -; v_call: TRBV10-1; j_call: TRBJ1-1; cdr3_nt: TGCGCCAGCAGTGAGGACAGCCTAATTAACACTGAAGCTTTCTTT; cdr3_aa: CASSEDSLINTEAFF
clone_size: -; d_call: -; v_call: TRBV14; j_call: TRBJ2-2; cdr3_nt: TGTGCCAGCAGCCATATAAACACCGGGGAGCTGTTTTTT; cdr3_aa: CASSHINTGELFF
clone_size: -; d_call: -; v_call: TRBV7-2; j_call: TRBJ1-1; cdr3_nt: TGTGCCCTGGCGGCGGGGCCTGAAGCTTTCTTT; cdr3_aa: CALAAGPEAFF
clone_size: -; d_call: -; v_call: TRBV19; j_call: TRBJ1-1; cdr3_nt: TGTGCCAGTAATAAGGAGGGGCAAATGAACACTGAAGCTTTCTTT; cdr3_aa: CASNKEGQMNTEAFF
clone_size: -; d_call: TRBD1; v_call: TRBV6-5; j_call: TRBJ1-6; cdr3_nt: TGTGCCAGCAGTTTGGGGACAGTCAATTCACCCCTCCACTTT; cdr3_aa: CASSLGTVNSPLHF
clone_size: -; d_call: TRBD1; v_call: TRBV7-2; j_call: TRBJ2-3; cdr3_nt: TGTGCCAGCAGCTTGGACAGGGGATCAGATACGCAGTATTTT; cdr3_aa: CASSLDRGSDTQYF
clone_size: few; d_call: -; v_call: TRBV6-5; j_call: TRBJ1-3; cdr3_nt: TGTGCCAGCAGTTACGCCGGACAGAGAGGAAACACCATATATTTT; cdr3_aa: CASSYAGQRGNTIYF
clone_size: once; d_call: -; v_call: TRBV4-3; j_call: TRBJ1-1; cdr3_nt: TGCGCCAGCAGCCAAGATCGGGGTAGCACTGAAGCTTTCTTT; cdr3_aa: CASSQDRGSTEAFF
clone_size: -; d_call: -; v_call: TRBV11-2; j_call: TRBJ1-1; cdr3_nt: TGTGCCAGCAGCTTATCGGTTGGGGACTTGGGCACTGAAGCTTTCTTT; cdr3_aa: CASSLSVGDLGTEAFF
clone_size: -; d_call: TRBD1; v_call: TRBV27; j_call: TRBJ1-2; cdr3_nt: TGTGCCAGCAGTAGACAGGGGGTAGGTGGCTACACCTTC; cdr3_aa: CASSRQGVGGYTF
clone_size: -; d_call: TRBD2; v_call: TRBV24-1; j_call: TRBJ2-1; cdr3_nt: TGTGCCACCAGTGGGACCGGGACTAGCGGGAGAAATGAGCAGTTCTTC; cdr3_aa: CATSGTGTSGRNEQFF
clone_size: -; d_call: -; v_call: TRBV19; j_call: TRBJ1-5; cdr3_nt: TGTGCCAGTAGTTGGGGGGGGGATAGCAATCAGCCCCAGCATTTT; cdr3_aa: CASSWGGDSNQPQHF
clone_size: once; d_call: -; v_call: TRBV5-3; j_call: TRBJ2-3; cdr3_nt: TGTGCCAGAAGCTCCCGGGACTGGGAAAGCCATAGCACAGATACGCAGTATTTT; cdr3_aa: CARSSRDWESHSTDTQYF
clone_size: -; d_call: -; v_call: TRBV27; j_call: TRBJ1-1; cdr3_nt: TGTGCCAGCTCCTCAGGGGACACTGAAGCTTTCTTT; cdr3_aa: CASSSGDTEAFF
clone_size: -; d_call: -; v_call: TRBV3-1/TRBV3-2; j_call: TRBJ1-1; cdr3_nt: TGTGCCAGCAGCCCCCGGGGAATGAACACTGAAGCTTTCTTT; cdr3_aa: CASSPRGMNTEAFF
clone_size: -; d_call: -; v_call: TRBV10-3; j_call: TRBJ2-1; cdr3_nt: TGTGCCATCAGTGGGAGACAGGTGGATGAGCAGTTCTTC; cdr3_aa: CAISGRQVDEQFF
clone_size: -; d_call: -; v_call: TRBV6-5; j_call: TRBJ2-5; cdr3_nt: TGTGCCAGCAGTTACTCGTTAGAGAGGGTGGCCGAGACCCAGTACTTC; cdr3_aa: CASSYSLERVAETQYF
clone_size: few; d_call: -; v_call: TRBV5-1; j_call: TRBJ1-1; cdr3_nt: TGCGCCACCAGATGGTCGGGGAACACTGAAGCTTTCTTT; cdr3_aa: CATRWSGNTEAFF
clone_size: -; d_call: TRBD1; v_call: TRBV7-2; j_call: TRBJ1-3; cdr3_nt: TGTGCCAGCAGCTCACAGGGGGCCTCTGGAAACACCATATATTTT; cdr3_aa: CASSSQGASGNTIYF
clone_size: -; d_call: -; v_call: TRBV6-5; j_call: TRBJ1-1; cdr3_nt: TGTGCCAGCAGAGTCGTAGACAGGACCAACACTGAAGCTTTCTTT; cdr3_aa: CASRVVDRTNTEAFF
clone_size: many; d_call: -; v_call: TRBV4-1; j_call: TRBJ2-2; cdr3_nt: TGCGCCAGCAGGGACAGTCCGAACACCGGGGAGCTGTTTTTT; cdr3_aa: CASRDSPNTGELFF
clone_size: -; d_call: -; v_call: TRBV7-8; j_call: TRBJ2-2; cdr3_nt: TGTGCCAGCAGCGCGACCAGGCGGGGCATCCAGAACACCGGGGAGCTGTTTTTT; cdr3_aa: CASSATRRGIQNTGELFF
clone_size: -; d_call: -; v_call: TRBV24-1; j_call: TRBJ2-2; cdr3_nt: TGTGCCACCAGTCTAGGCGGGGCCGGGGAGCTGTTTTTT; cdr3_aa: CATSLGGAGELFF
clone_size: -; d_call: -; v_call: TRBV24-1; j_call: TRBJ2-1; cdr3_nt: TGTGCCACCAGTGATAAGGCTGACAGACGACCGAATGAGCAGTTCTTC; cdr3_aa: CATSDKADRRPNEQFF
clone_size: -; d_call: -; v_call: TRBV7-8; j_call: TRBJ2-3; cdr3_nt: TGTGCCAGCAGCTTGACCCACCCTAGGACACACCTGGAGGATACGCAGTATTTT; cdr3_aa: CASSLTHPRTHLEDTQYF
clone_size: -; d_call: TRBD2; v_call: TRBV7-2; j_call: TRBJ2-1; cdr3_nt: TGTGCCAGCAGCCCTTCCCACCAGCGGGGGGGCAGTGAGCAGTTCTTC; cdr3_aa: CASSPSHQRGGSEQFF
clone_size: -; d_call: TRBD2; v_call: TRBV5-4; j_call: TRBJ2-5; cdr3_nt: TGTGCCAGCAGCGCCTCACTAGCGGGGGGCCGAGAGACCCAGTACTTC; cdr3_aa: CASSASLAGGRETQYF
clone_size: -; d_call: TRBD2; v_call: TRBV3-1/TRBV3-2; j_call: TRBJ2-3; cdr3_nt: TGTGCCAGCAGCCAAGATCTAGCGGGAGGAACAGATACGCAGTATTTT; cdr3_aa: CASSQDLAGGTDTQYF
clone_size: -; d_call: TRBD1; v_call: TRBV19; j_call: TRBJ1-5; cdr3_nt: TGTGCCAGTAGTTTCTCCGGGACAGGGGCCAATCAGCCCCAGCATTTT; cdr3_aa: CASSFSGTGANQPQHF
clone_size: few; d_call: TRBD1; v_call: TRBV19; j_call: TRBJ1-2; cdr3_nt: TGTGCCAGTAGTTCTGGATGGGGACAGGGTGGGATAACGTTC; cdr3_aa: CASSSGWGQGGITF
clone_size: -; d_call: TRBD1; v_call: TRBV19; j_call: TRBJ1-3; cdr3_nt: TGTGCCAGTAGTATTTCACAGGGGTCTGGAAACACCATATATTTT; cdr3_aa: CASSISQGSGNTIYF
clone_size: -; d_call: -; v_call: TRBV28; j_call: TRBJ1-2; cdr3_nt: TGTGCCAGCAGCCACAGGGTTAAGGGCTACACCTTC; cdr3_aa: CASSHRVKGYTF
clone_size: -; d_call: -; v_call: TRBV5-1; j_call: TRBJ2-4; cdr3_nt: TGCGCCAGCAGCTTGGGGGCAGATTGGGACATTCAGTACTTC; cdr3_aa: CASSLGADWDIQYF
clone_size: -; d_call: -; v_call: TRBV28; j_call: TRBJ1-6; cdr3_nt: TGTGCCAGCAGTTGGGCCCTACTTAATTCACCCCTCCACTTT; cdr3_aa: CASSWALLNSPLHF
clone_size: -; d_call: -; v_call: TRBV28; j_call: TRBJ1-2; cdr3_nt: TGTGCCACCGCGGGTAACTATGGCTACACCTTC; cdr3_aa: CATAGNYGYTF
clone_size: -; d_call: TRBD2; v_call: TRBV6-2/TRBV6-3; j_call: TRBJ2-1; cdr3_nt: TGTGCCAGCAGCAGGGAGGGTAGGTCCCGGGCAAACAATGAGCAGTTCTTC; cdr3_aa: CASSREGRSRANNEQFF